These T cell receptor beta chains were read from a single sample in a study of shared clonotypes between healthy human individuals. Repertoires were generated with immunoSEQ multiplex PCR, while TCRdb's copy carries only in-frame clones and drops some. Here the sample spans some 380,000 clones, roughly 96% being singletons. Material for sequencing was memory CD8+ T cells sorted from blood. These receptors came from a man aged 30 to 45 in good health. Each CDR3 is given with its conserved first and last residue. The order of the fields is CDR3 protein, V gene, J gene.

CASSLLLGADTEAFF	TRBV28	TRBJ1-1
CSVEVGGGLSDTQYF	TRBV29-1	TRBJ2-3
CASSVNRGARGGELFF	TRBV9	TRBJ2-2
CASSFLSSGFQETQYF	TRBV28	TRBJ2-5
CASGLTGFGYTF	TRBV12-5	TRBJ1-2
CASTGDWYEQYF	TRBV6-1	TRBJ2-7
CASSPRLAGVPGELFF	TRBV19	TRBJ2-2
CASSFTGSYGYTF	TRBV28	TRBJ1-2
CASSSPGLAGTSYEQYF	TRBV7-2	TRBJ2-7
CAISDAGAGNSPLHF	TRBV10-3	TRBJ1-6
CASRDGSGANVLTF	TRBV28	TRBJ2-6
CASSADGNEKLFF	TRBV28	TRBJ1-4
CASSIGLAGDTQYF	TRBV19	TRBJ2-3
CASSPGRYGYTF	TRBV28	TRBJ1-2
CASSLFGGWNYRNIQYF	TRBV7-2	TRBJ2-4
CASSLIPRGNEQFF	TRBV7-8	TRBJ2-1
CASSEILVGYTF	TRBV2	TRBJ1-2
CASSELEETYNEQFF	TRBV25-1	TRBJ2-1
CASSLLAGYEQYF	TRBV5-1	TRBJ2-7
CASSLFGGIASYEQYF	TRBV7-9	TRBJ2-7
CSATGNEQFF	TRBV20-1	TRBJ2-1
CASTEGPSTEAFF	TRBV4-1	TRBJ1-1
CASSPQGAGALSYNEQFF	TRBV5-1	TRBJ2-1
CASMKGKAKNIQYF	TRBV21-1	TRBJ2-4